The 8 T cell receptor beta chains reported below all come from one sample, sequenced in a study of tissue T cells after allogeneic stem cell transplantation. The repertoire was sequenced with immunoSEQ multiplex PCR; TCRdb's copy has only in-frame clones and lacks some. The repertoire holds over a thousand clones, with 50% as singletons. Indicated time point: mouse harvest day 14 after allogeneic transplant. Tail vein injection delivered 10^7 T-cell-depleted bone marrow cells and 10^6 splenic CD5+ T cells. Sequenced sample: spleen. The source is a female BALB/c mouse given C57BL/6 T cells with graft-versus-host disease after an allogeneic hematopoietic cell transplant.

Comment on this clone: Germline and genes: mouse. The read stops 1 residue short of the end of the CDR3; the missing end is completed from the germline J gene. The chain uses TRBV2 and TRBJ2-7; TRBD2 might be the D (6 bases). CDR3 size: 14 residues. Germline V gives CDR1 LGHNA, CDR2 YSYQKL. Between the trimmed V and J ends, which lost 6 bases and 0 bases, there was a span of 12 bases. The CDR3 here is CASSPTGFSYEQYF. The CDR3 bases that were read are TGTGCCAGCAGTCCCACTGGGTTCTCCTATGAACAGTAC.

By its share, this clone is large (0.1 to 1%). Gene and germline names: mouse. The sequence runs out 1 residue before the end of the CDR3; the remainder is reconstructed from the germline J gene. The rearrangement joins TRBV4 to TRBJ1-4; TRBD1 agrees at 11 bases. The CDR3 is 17 residues long. Germline V gene data show CDR1 as LGHDT and CDR2 as YNNKQL (reference sequence). The V gene end was trimmed by 3 bases and the J gene end by 0 bases; junction bases not matched to a gene: 3. CDR3 sequence: CASSYRDRGFSNERLFF. The sequenced CDR3 bases are TGTGCCAGCAGCTACCGGGACAGGGGGTTTTCCAACGAAAGATTATTT.

This clone has only a few counts. All gene names here are mouse names. The CDR3 end is not reached by the read, which stops 1 residue before it; the germline J gene fills it in. The chain recombines TRBV26 with TRBJ2-2; 9 nucleotides agree with TRBD2. This CDR3 is 16 amino acids long. Per germline, CDR1 KGHPV and CDR2 FQNQEV (reference sequence). V was pared by 4 bases and J by 1 base, with 4 bases of the junction left unmatched. CDR3 bases read: TGTGCCAGCAGTCCAAGACTGGGGGTAAACACCGGGCAGCTCTAC. Residues: CASSPRLGVNTGQLY. The full CDR3 sequence reads CASSPRLGVNTGQLYF.

Points on this clone: Gene names are mouse gene names. With the read ending 1 residue before the CDR3 end, the germline J gene is used to fill in that end. This chain links TRBV13-2 with TRBJ2-1; D is possibly TRBD2 (7 bases). Germline V gene sequence: CDR1 NNHNN, CDR2 SYGAGS (reference sequence). This CDR3 is built from 16 residues. Trimming cost V 0 bases and J 2 bases, with 12 bases left between them. CDR3 bases read: TGTGCCAGCGGTGATGAAAGCTGGGGGCACTATGCTGAGCAGTTC. Translation: CASGDESWGHYAEQF. The complete CDR3 sequence is CASGDESWGHYAEQFF.

Comment on this clone: The gene symbols are mouse symbols. The CDR3 end is not reached by the read, which stops 1 residue before it; the germline J gene fills it in. The V gene is TRBV1, the J gene TRBJ2-7; no firm D call. The germline gives CDR1 NSQYPW, CDR2 LRSPGD (reference sequence). This CDR3 spans 13 amino acids. The V gene lost 3 bases and the J gene lost 3 bases, with 9 bases spanning the gap. The sequenced CDR3 bases are TGCACCTGCAGTGCCCCGACAAACTATGAACAGTAC. Translation: CTCSAPTNYEQY. The whole CDR3 protein reads CTCSAPTNYEQYF.

Comments on this clone: Gene names denote mouse genes. The read ends 1 residue before the CDR3 terminus; that terminus is restored from the germline J gene. This chain links TRBV26 with TRBJ2-4, with D uncertain. In germline, CDR1 is KGHPV, CDR2 FQNQEV (reference sequence). The CDR3 is 14 amino acids. With 2 bases removed from V and 0 bases from J, the gap between germline ends came to 6 bases. Partial CDR3 DNA: TGTGCCAGCAGTCTGACATCTAGTCAAAACACCTTGTAC. This codes for CASSLTSSQNTLY. The whole CDR3 region reads CASSLTSSQNTLYF. The full variable domain, with the rest looked up from reference TRBV26 and TRBJ2-4, is NSKVIQTPRYLVKGQGQKAKMRCIPEKGHPVVFWYQQNKNNEFKFLINFQNQEVLQQIDMTEKRFSAECPSNSPCSLEIQSSEAGDSALYLCASSLTSSQNTLYFGAGTRLSVL.

Notes on this clone: Here the gene names and germline are mouse. The DNA ends 1 residue before the CDR3 does, and the rest of the CDR3 is filled in from the germline J gene. The chain is built from TRBV29 and TRBJ1-1; a weak D match, TRBD1 (6 bases). The germline V gene has CDR1 MSHET and CDR2 SYDVDS. Trimming pared 5 bases from V and 0 bases from J, leaving 10 bases between. The CDR3 runs 14 residues. CDR3 bases read: TGTGCTAGCAGTCCCGGGACAACAAACACAGAAGTCTTC. Amino acid sequence: CASSPGTTNTEVF. The whole CDR3 is CASSPGTTNTEVFF.

Regarding this clone: Gene names denote mouse genes. The read ends 1 residue before the CDR3 terminus; that terminus is restored from the germline J gene. The V and J genes are TRBV26 and TRBJ2-2; D assignment may be TRBD1 or TRBD2 (6 bases each). Germline assignment: CDR1 KGHPV and CDR2 FQNQEV (reference sequence). Between the trimmed V and J ends, which lost 6 bases and 2 bases, there was a span of 10 bases. This CDR3 is 14 amino acids long. Partial CDR3 DNA: TGTGCCAGCAGCCGAGGGGGGAACACCGGGCAGCTCTAC. As protein: CASSRGGNTGQLY. The full CDR3 protein is CASSRGGNTGQLYF.